The 15 T cell receptor beta chains reported below all come from one sample, sequenced in a study of blood T cell repertoires in COVID-19. The method was immunoSEQ multiplex PCR; TCRdb's version includes in-frame clones alone and lacks a portion of them. The table has 25,000 to 35,000 clones, roughly 82% seen once. The sequencing sample was made of peripheral blood. The receptors were gathered from a human donor in a cohort sampled during active COVID-19.

The chain recombines TRBV19 with TRBJ2-1; TRBD2 agrees at 10 bases. Germline trimming cut 7 bases from V and 11 bases from J; bases unmatched to any gene: 2. The germline CDR1 and CDR2 sequences are LNHDA and SQIVND (reference sequence). The CDR3 totals 11 residues. The CDR3 protein is CASNSGGKQFF. For the CDR3, the DNA is TGTGCCAGTAATAGCGGGGGGAAGCAGTTCTTC.

This rearrangement joins TRBV27 to TRBJ2-5, with TRBD2 matching over 7 bases. Germline V CDR1 and CDR2: MNHEY, SMNVEV (reference sequence). V lost 3 bases and J lost 5; bases outside the gene matches: 9. The CDR3 has 15 residues. CDR3 loop: CASSFDYGGIETQYF. Here the CDR3 DNA reads TGTGCCAGCAGTTTTGACTACGGGGGGATCGAGACCCAGTACTTC.

V and J are TRBV4-3 and TRBJ2-3; perhaps TRBD2 as D (6 bases). Deletions cut 1 base from V and 1 base from J, with 9 bases between. Germline V CDR1 and CDR2: LGHNA, YSLEER. The CDR3 consists of 15 residues. The CDR3 nucleotides read TGCGCCAGCAGCCAAGGGGTAGCGGGCACAGATACGCAGTATTTT. Encoded protein: CASSQGVAGTDTQYF.

The rearrangement uses TRBV27 and TRBJ1-5; 11 bases match TRBD1. Germline CDR1 and CDR2: MNHEY and SMNVEV (reference sequence). Trimming removed 5 bases from V and 8 bases from J; junction bases left unmatched: 5. This CDR3 spans 14 amino acids. CDR3 nucleotide sequence: TGTGCCAGCAGTCCCCGGACAGGGGGCGAGCCCCAGCATTTT. Amino acids: CASSPRTGGEPQHF.

This clone was observed once. The V and J genes are TRBV5-1 and TRBJ2-1, with 10 bases aligning to TRBD2. V dropped 3 bases and J dropped 4; count of bases not matched to a gene: 19. The CDR3 sequence is 20 residues long. Germline V gene lookup returns CDR1 SGHRS and CDR2 YFSETQ. The DNA of the CDR3 is TGCGCCAGCAGCTCCACTCGTAGCGGGGGGCCTCAAGAACTTTACAATGAGCAGTTCTTC. Encoded protein: CASSSTRSGGPQELYNEQFF.

V and J are TRBV6-6 and TRBJ1-2, with 7 bases lining up with TRBD1. The CDR3 sequence is 15 residues long. Trimming took 6 bases from V and 0 from J; bases not matched to a gene: 7. Germline V CDR1 and CDR2: MNHNY, SVGAGI (reference sequence). CDR3 region: CASSSGTAANYGYTF. CDR3 sequence (DNA): TGTGCCAGCAGCTCCGGGACAGCAGCTAACTATGGCTACACCTTC.

The genes are TRBV21-1 and TRBJ2-7; TRBD1 is taken as the D call from the table, unchecked against the DNA. TRBV21-1 corresponds to a pseudogene. The length of the CDR3 is 15 residues. CDR3 sequence (DNA): TGTGCCAGCAGCAAAACCCGGACAGGGGGCGCCGAGCAGTACTTC. It translates to CASSKTRTGGAEQYF.

The V call is TRBV1, the J call TRBJ2-3; TRBD2 reflects the table's D call only, with no check against the DNA. TRBV1 counts as a pseudogene. The length of the CDR3 is 16 residues. DNA of the CDR3: TGCACCAGCAGCCCCCTGCGGGTAGCGGTCACAGATACGCAGTATTTT. As protein: CTSSPLRVAVTDTQYF.

The chain combines TRBV19 with TRBJ2-7, with D possibly matching TRBD1 (6 bases). V shed 9 bases and J shed 0 bases, with 9 bases lying between them. Germline V gives CDR1 LNHDA, CDR2 SQIVND (reference sequence). This CDR3 is built from 12 residues. The CDR3 nucleotides are TGTGCCAGACGGACAGTCTCCTACGAGCAGTACTTC. This encodes CARRTVSYEQYF.

This clone has just a few counts. The chain carries TRBV3-1 (or the pseudogene TRBV3-2) and TRBJ1-5; possible D gene TRBD1, 5 bases. The length of the CDR3 is 14 residues. Germline V lookup: CDR1 LGHDT, CDR2 YNNKEL (reference sequence). The ends were cut back, 2 bases at V and 4 bases at J, with 9 bases in the middle. This chain's CDR3 is CASSQQGKNQPQHF. CDR3 nucleotides: TGTGCCAGCAGCCAACAGGGAAAAAATCAGCCCCAGCATTTT.

The chain carries TRBV5-1 and TRBJ2-7, with 7 bases lining up with TRBD1. Looked up from germline, CDR1 is SGHRS and CDR2 is YFSETQ. The J segment lost 3 bases and the V segment lost 0 bases, leaving 3 bases of the junction unmatched. The CDR3 is 14 residues long. In DNA, the CDR3 is TGCGCCAGCAGCTTGGAGGGGGCCGGCTACGAGCAGTACTTC. Residues: CASSLEGAGYEQYF.

The chain combines TRBV28 with TRBJ1-5; no firm D call. Germline values: CDR1 MDHEN, CDR2 SYDVKM. The CDR3 sequence is 14 residues long. V dropped 5 bases and J dropped 0 bases, with 8 bases sitting between them. The CDR3 region is CASSPRISNQPQHF. The CDR3 coding sequence is TGTGCCAGCAGTCCCAGGATTAGCAATCAGCCCCAGCATTTT.

The chain couples TRBV12-3 or TRBV12-4 to TRBJ2-4; possible D gene TRBD1, 5 bases. Deletions cut 6 bases from V and 7 bases from J, with 7 bases between. This CDR3 comprises 11 residues. The CDR3 reads CASSDSNIQYF. CDR3 bases: TGTGCCAGCAGCGACAGTAACATTCAGTACTTC.

The chain joins TRBV7-9 to TRBJ1-6; perhaps TRBD1 as D (5 bases). The ends were cut back, 1 base at V and 6 bases at J, with 7 bases in the middle. The CDR3 is made up of 14 amino acids. Germline loops: CDR1 SEHNR, CDR2 FQNEAQ (reference sequence). The CDR3 region has the DNA TGTGCCAGCAGCTTAGAGGGGTTTAATTCACCCCTCCACTTT. Translation: CASSLEGFNSPLHF.

The rearrangement joins TRBV4-1 to TRBJ2-3; 11 bases are shared with TRBD2. CDR3 length equals 16 residues. Germline values: CDR1 MGHRA, CDR2 YSYEKL. Trimming took 2 bases from V and 2 from J; bases not matched to a gene: 3. The CDR3 protein is CASSQKTSGATDTQYF. CDR3 bases: TGCGCCAGCAGCCAAAAGACTAGCGGGGCCACAGATACGCAGTATTTT.